The 23 T cell receptor beta chains presented below share a single source sample, sequenced in a study of sequential checkpoint blockade in melanoma. The table came from immunoSEQ multiplex PCR; TCRdb's copy has only in-frame clones and leaves some out. Of about 6,400 clones listed, over 15% are singletons. Treatment indicated: randomized to nivolumab then ipilimumab (arm A) or the reverse (arm B). Sequenced material: tumor tissue (inferred from file names), taken from a patient given nivolumab and ipilimumab in sequence. These receptors all come from a human donor with melanoma.

This clone was recorded at least ten times. V is TRBV12-2 and J is TRBJ2-3; the table's D call, TRBD2, was not checked against the DNA. TRBV12-2 is recorded as a pseudogene. CDR3 size: 20 residues. CDR3: CASRLVRTSGGPTPTDTQYF. In nucleotides, the CDR3 is TGTGCAAGTCGCTTAGTCCGGACTAGCGGGGGCCCCACACCCACAGATACGCAGTATTTT.

In its sample, this clone ranks as medium-sized. The chain uses TRBV9 and TRBJ1-1; D uncertain. Per the germline V gene, CDR1 is SGDLS and CDR2 is YYNGEE. The CDR3 contains 13 residues. V dropped 0 bases and J dropped 3 bases, with 6 bases sitting between them. CDR3 residues: CASSVAADTEAFF. The CDR3 region has the DNA TGTGCCAGCAGCGTAGCCGCGGACACTGAAGCTTTCTTT.

J is TRBJ2-3 and V is TRBV5-1; D might be TRBD1 (5 bases). This CDR3 comprises 16 residues. Germline-derived CDR1 and CDR2 are SGHRS and YFSETQ. V lost 1 base to trimming and J lost 2 bases, with 14 bases between them. CDR3 region: CASSLFGALTTDTQYF. CDR3 nucleotide sequence: TGCGCCAGCAGCTTGTTTGGGGCTCTCACCACAGATACGCAGTATTTT.

The chain has TRBV30 and TRBJ1-1, with a weak D call TRBD1 (5 bases). Looked up from germline, CDR1 is GTSNPN and CDR2 is SVGIG (reference sequence). Trimming cost V 2 bases and J 1 base, with 11 bases left between them. This CDR3 has 14 residues. The CDR3 is CAWSTGLQNTEAFF. The CDR3 nucleotides read TGTGCCTGGAGTACGGGACTGCAGAACACTGAAGCTTTCTTT.

The rearrangement joins TRBV11-1 to TRBJ1-1, with 9 bases that match TRBD1. CDR3 length: 17 amino acids. J lost 7 bases, V lost 6 bases, and 18 bases had no gene match. In germline, CDR1 is SGHAT, CDR2 FQDESV (reference sequence). The CDR3 reads CASSFISRDREGGEAFF. CDR3 nucleotide sequence: TGTGCCAGCAGTTTTATAAGCCGGGACAGGGAAGGGGGTGAAGCTTTCTTT.

This clone was counted only a few times. J is TRBJ2-3 and V is TRBV11-3; D is perhaps TRBD1 (6 bases). CDR3 length: 15 amino acids. Trimming took 5 bases from V and 0 from J, leaving 12 bases between them. The germline V gene encodes CDR1 SGHNT and CDR2 YENEEA. CDR3 residues: CASSIGQPSTDTQYF. The CDR3 bases are TGTGCCAGCAGCATTGGACAGCCTAGCACAGATACGCAGTATTTT.

The chain couples TRBV11-3 to TRBJ2-1; D assignment may be TRBD1 or TRBD2 (6 bases each). CDR3 length: 14 amino acids. V gave up 7 bases and J gave up 8 bases, with 18 bases separating them. The germline CDR1 and CDR2 sequences are SGHNT and YENEEA. The CDR3 DNA follows: TGTGCCAGCAAACGGGACTTCCAGGGGTATGAGCAGTTCTTC. It translates to CASKRDFQGYEQFF.

A few counts support this clone. The chain links TRBV30 to TRBJ2-1; D uncertain. Germline V gene data show CDR1 as GTSNPN and CDR2 as SVGIG (reference sequence). Trimming took 3 bases from V and 0 from J, leaving 9 bases between them. This CDR3 contains 14 residues. As DNA, the CDR3 is TGTGCCTGGAGCACCCTGAGCTCCTACAATGAGCAGTTCTTC. This encodes CAWSTLSSYNEQFF.

The rearrangement joins TRBV11-3 to TRBJ1-1; tentatively, D is TRBD1 (5 bases). From germline, CDR1 is SGHNT and CDR2 YENEEA. The CDR3 sequence is 15 residues long. V lost 1 base, J lost 4 bases, and 13 bases lay in between. CDR3 DNA sequence: TGTGCCAGCAGCTTAGGGCGGGGCGCGGGCACTGAAGCTTTCTTT. As protein: CASSLGRGAGTEAFF. Looking up the rest from reference TRBV11-3 and TRBJ1-1 gives the full variable domain: EAGVVQSPRYKIIEKKQPVAFWCNPISGHNTLYWYLQNLGQGPELLIRYENEEAVDDSQLPKDRFSAERLKGVDSTLKIQPAELGDSAVYLCASSLGRGAGTEAFFGQGTRLTVV.

In its sample, this clone was seen a few times. This chain uses TRBV5-1 with TRBJ2-2; TRBD1 aligns across 7 bases. Germline values: CDR1 SGHRS, CDR2 YFSETQ. This CDR3 contains 16 residues. The trim removed 4 bases at V and 2 bases at J, leaving 8 bases unmatched. DNA of the CDR3: TGCGCCAGCAGCACCACCACAGGGGCCAACACCGGGGAGCTGTTTTTT. It yields the protein CASSTTTGANTGELFF.

The chain links TRBV29-1 to TRBJ2-3; a possible D gene is TRBD1 (6 bases). CDR3 length: 12 amino acids. Germline CDR1 is SQVTM and CDR2 is ANQGSEA. The V end lost 4 bases, the J end lost 4 bases, and 9 bases lay between the germline ends. CDR3 loop: CSVGAGADTQYF. CDR3 nucleotides: TGCAGCGTTGGGGCAGGGGCAGATACGCAGTATTTT.

The chain links TRBV30 to TRBJ1-2; TRBD1 matches at 9 bases. The CDR3 has 14 residues. V lost 1 base to trimming and J lost 7 bases; unmatched junction nucleotides: 7. CDR1 is GTSNPN, CDR2 SVGIG, per germline (reference sequence). The CDR3 nucleotides are TGTGCCTGGAGTGGGGGACAGGGTAGGTCTGGCTACACCTTC. It specifies CAWSGGQGRSGYTF.

This clone was seen at least ten times. This rearrangement joins TRBV7-1 to TRBJ2-1; tentative D call: TRBD2 (6 bases). TRBV7-1 is recorded as an ORF, its role being uncertain. This CDR3 is built from 13 residues. With 5 bases removed from V and 9 bases from J, the gap between germline ends came to 14 bases. The CDR3 loop is CASSPTSFPEQFF. The DNA of the CDR3 is TGTGCCAGCAGCCCTACTAGCTTCCCTGAGCAGTTCTTC.

The chain couples TRBV23-1 to TRBJ1-2; D gene uncertain. TRBV23-1 is filed as an ORF, its function uncertain. Trimming left V 6 bases short and J 3 bases short, with 11 bases between. This CDR3 spans 13 amino acids. The CDR3 nucleotides are TGCGCCAGCAGCCCGGACGGATACTATGGCTACACCTTC. It specifies CASSPDGYYGYTF.

CDR3: CASSLWDRTYEQYF. For the CDR3, the DNA is TGTGCCAGCAGCTTGTGGGACAGGACCTACGAGCAGTACTTC. The chain links TRBV11-3 to TRBJ2-7; 8 bases align to TRBD1. V dropped 3 bases and J dropped 2; count of bases not matched to a gene: 3. CDR1 and CDR2 (germline): SGHNT, YENEEA. The CDR3 length is 14 residues. Filled out from reference TRBV11-3 and TRBJ2-7, the complete variable domain reads EAGVVQSPRYKIIEKKQPVAFWCNPISGHNTLYWYLQNLGQGPELLIRYENEEAVDDSQLPKDRFSAERLKGVDSTLKIQPAELGDSAVYLCASSLWDRTYEQYFGPGTRLTVT.

In this sample, this clone turned up a few times. The chain carries TRBV6-8 and TRBJ1-1; TRBD1 is a possible D gene (6 bases). Germline CDR1 MNHGY, CDR2 SAAAGT. This CDR3 contains 14 residues. V shed 5 bases and J shed 6 bases, with 16 bases lying between them. CDR3 residues: CASSRQLGGAEAFF. The CDR3 DNA reads as TGTGCCAGCAGTCGGCAACTAGGGGGGGCTGAAGCTTTCTTT.

This clone has more than one count but fewer than ten. The rearrangement uses TRBV9 and TRBJ2-5; a weak D match, TRBD1 (6 bases). The CDR3 loop spans 13 amino acids. The V and J ends lost 5 bases and 7 bases respectively, with 15 bases between them. Germline V gene data show CDR1 as SGDLS and CDR2 as YYNGEE. The CDR3 sequence is CASSIEVTGTQYF. The CDR3 nucleotides read TGTGCCAGCAGTATAGAAGTGACAGGGACCCAGTACTTC.

This clone was seen only a few times. V gene TRBV11-3 combines with J gene TRBJ2-1; 12 positions match TRBD2. The CDR3 consists of 15 residues. V lost 5 bases and J lost 4; bases outside the gene matches: 3. Germline CDR1 and CDR2: SGHNT and YENEEA. CDR3 in DNA: TGTGCCAGCAGCCTAGGACTAGCGGGGTACAATGAGCAGTTCTTC. Translation gives CASSLGLAGYNEQFF.

This clone was seen a handful of times. V gene TRBV14 combines with J gene TRBJ1-2, with D tentatively TRBD1 (6 bases). The CDR3 length is 13 residues. V lost 6 bases, J lost 8 bases, and 16 bases lay in between. Per germline, CDR1 SGHDN and CDR2 FVKESK. Here the CDR3 reads CASSTGGGYGYTF. DNA of the CDR3: TGTGCCAGCAGTACAGGAGGGGGATACGGCTACACCTTC.

By share, this clone ranks as large (0.1 to 1%). The chain is built from TRBV6-8 and TRBJ1-1; 8 bases agree with TRBD1. The V gene's germline CDR1 is MNHGY and CDR2 SAAAGT. Trimming at V came to 11 bases and at J to 1 base, leaving 3 bases not matched to a gene. The CDR3 extends over 12 amino acids. CDR3 sequence: CAGGQANTEAFF. The CDR3 nucleotides read TGTGCCGGGGGACAGGCGAACACTGAAGCTTTCTTT.

The CDR3, as DNA: TGTGCCAGCAGTTTAGGGTCTGGAAGCGGGGTGAGCACAGATACGCAGTATTTT. Its translation: CASSLGSGSGVSTDTQYF. This chain links TRBV27 with TRBJ2-3; 7 bases agree with TRBD2. The CDR3 runs to 18 residues. Per the germline V gene, CDR1 is MNHEY and CDR2 is SMNVEV (reference sequence). J gave up 0 bases and V 2 bases, and 11 bases lay outside the gene matches.

The DNA of the CDR3 is TGCGCCAGCAGTGAGCAGGCGGGGGGCCAGCAGTATTTT. Translated, it gives CASSEQAGGQQYF. V and J are TRBV10-2 and TRBJ2-3; TRBD2 aligns across 8 bases. V dropped 2 bases and J dropped 11; count of bases not matched to a gene: 6. Germline V gives CDR1 WSHSY, CDR2 SAAADI. The CDR3 length is 13 residues.

The V and J genes are TRBV11-3 and TRBJ2-1, with 9 bases fitting TRBD2. There are 15 residues in the CDR3. Germline assignment: CDR1 SGHNT and CDR2 YENEEA. V trimming: 2 bases; J trimming: 2 bases; junction bases outside the gene matches: 1. DNA of the CDR3: TGTGCCAGCAGCTTATTAGCGGGGGCCTACAATGAGCAGTTCTTC. Protein product: CASSLLAGAYNEQFF.